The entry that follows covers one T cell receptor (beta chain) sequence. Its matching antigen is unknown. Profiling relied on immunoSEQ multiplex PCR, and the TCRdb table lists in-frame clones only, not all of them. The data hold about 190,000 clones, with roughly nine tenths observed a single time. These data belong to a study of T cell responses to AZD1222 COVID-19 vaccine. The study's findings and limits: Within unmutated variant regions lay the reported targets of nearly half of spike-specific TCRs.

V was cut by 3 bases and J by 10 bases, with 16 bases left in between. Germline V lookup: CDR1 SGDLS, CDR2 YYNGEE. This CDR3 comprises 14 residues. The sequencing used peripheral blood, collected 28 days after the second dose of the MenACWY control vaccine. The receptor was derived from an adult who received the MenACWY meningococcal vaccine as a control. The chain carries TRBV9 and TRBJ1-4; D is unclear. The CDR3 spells CASSEGPDLGKLFF. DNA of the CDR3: TGTGCCAGCAGCGAAGGTCCGGATCTAGGAAAACTGTTTTTT.